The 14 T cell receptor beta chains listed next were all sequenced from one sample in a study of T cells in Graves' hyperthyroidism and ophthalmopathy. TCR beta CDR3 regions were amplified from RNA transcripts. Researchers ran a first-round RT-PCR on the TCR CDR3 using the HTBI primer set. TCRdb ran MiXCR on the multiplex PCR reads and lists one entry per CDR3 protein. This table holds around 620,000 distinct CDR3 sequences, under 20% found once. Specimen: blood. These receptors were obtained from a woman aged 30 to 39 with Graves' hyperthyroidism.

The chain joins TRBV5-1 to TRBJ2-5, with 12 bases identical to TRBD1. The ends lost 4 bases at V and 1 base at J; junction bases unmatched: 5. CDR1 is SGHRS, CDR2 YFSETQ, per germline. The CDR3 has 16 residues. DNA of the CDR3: TGCGCCAGCAGCCCCGGGGACAGGGGGCGCCAAGAGACCCAGTACTTC. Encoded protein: CASSPGDRGRQETQYF.

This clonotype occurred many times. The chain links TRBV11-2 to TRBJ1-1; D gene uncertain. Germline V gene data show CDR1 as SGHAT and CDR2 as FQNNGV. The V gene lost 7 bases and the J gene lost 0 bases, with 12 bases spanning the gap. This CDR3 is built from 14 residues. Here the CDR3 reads CASKSIRMNTEAFF. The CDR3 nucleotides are TGTGCCAGCAAGTCCATCCGAATGAACACTGAAGCTTTCTTT.

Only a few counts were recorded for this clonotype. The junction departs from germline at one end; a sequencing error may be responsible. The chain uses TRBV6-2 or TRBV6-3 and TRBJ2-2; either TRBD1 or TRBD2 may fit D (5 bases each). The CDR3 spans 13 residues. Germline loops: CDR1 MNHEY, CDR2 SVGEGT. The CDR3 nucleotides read TGTGCCAGCAGTTTGGGAAACACCGGGGACCTGTTTTTT. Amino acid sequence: CASSLGNTGDLFF.

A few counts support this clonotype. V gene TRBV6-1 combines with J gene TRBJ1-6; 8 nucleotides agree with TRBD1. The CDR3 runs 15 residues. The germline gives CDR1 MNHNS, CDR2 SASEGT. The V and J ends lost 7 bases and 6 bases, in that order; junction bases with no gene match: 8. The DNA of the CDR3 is TGTGCCAGCATTGAGACAGGGGTGATTAATTCACCCCTCCACTTT. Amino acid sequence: CASIETGVINSPLHF.

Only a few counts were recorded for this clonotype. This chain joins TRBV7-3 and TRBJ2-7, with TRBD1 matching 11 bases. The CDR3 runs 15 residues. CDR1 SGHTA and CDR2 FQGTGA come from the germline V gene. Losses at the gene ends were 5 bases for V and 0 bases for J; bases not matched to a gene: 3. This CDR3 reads CASSRGTGGSYEQYF. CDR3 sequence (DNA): TGTGCCAGCAGCCGCGGGACAGGGGGCTCCTACGAGCAGTACTTC.

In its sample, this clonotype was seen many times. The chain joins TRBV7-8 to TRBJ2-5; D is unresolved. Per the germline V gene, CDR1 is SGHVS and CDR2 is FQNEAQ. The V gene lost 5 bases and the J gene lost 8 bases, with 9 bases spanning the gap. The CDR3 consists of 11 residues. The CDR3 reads CASSPKLTQYF. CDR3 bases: TGTGCCAGCAGCCCCAAATTAACCCAGTACTTC.

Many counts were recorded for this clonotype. CDR3 coding DNA: TGTGCCAGCAGCAACTGGGGCCAGCTCTACGAGCAGTACTTC. As protein: CASSNWGQLYEQYF. The rearrangement links TRBV11-2 to TRBJ2-7; a possible D gene is TRBD1 (5 bases). CDR1 and CDR2 (germline): SGHAT, FQNNGV. The V end lost 5 bases, the J end lost 3 bases, and 14 bases lay between the germline ends. The CDR3 is made up of 14 amino acids.

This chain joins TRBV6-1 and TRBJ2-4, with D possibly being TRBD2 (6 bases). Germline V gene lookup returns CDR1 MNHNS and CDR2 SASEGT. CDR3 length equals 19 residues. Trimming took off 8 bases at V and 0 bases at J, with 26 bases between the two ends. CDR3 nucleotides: TGTGCCAGCTTTCCGAAGGTAGCGGAAAACGGTGGAGCCAAAAACATTCAGTACTTC. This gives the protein CASFPKVAENGGAKNIQYF.

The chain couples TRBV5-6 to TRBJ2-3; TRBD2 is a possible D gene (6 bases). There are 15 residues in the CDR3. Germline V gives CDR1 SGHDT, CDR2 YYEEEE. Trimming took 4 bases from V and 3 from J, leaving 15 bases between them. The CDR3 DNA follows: TGTGCCAGCAGCCCGGATATAGCGGCAACAGATACGCAGTATTTT. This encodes CASSPDIAATDTQYF.

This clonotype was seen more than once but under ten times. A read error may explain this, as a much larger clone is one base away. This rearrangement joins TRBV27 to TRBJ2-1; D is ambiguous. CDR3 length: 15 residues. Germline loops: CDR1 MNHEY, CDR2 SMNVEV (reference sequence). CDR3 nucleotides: TGTGCCAGCAGTTTATCAGCCGGGCTCCACAATGAGCAGTCCTTC. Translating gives CASSLSAGLHNEQSF.

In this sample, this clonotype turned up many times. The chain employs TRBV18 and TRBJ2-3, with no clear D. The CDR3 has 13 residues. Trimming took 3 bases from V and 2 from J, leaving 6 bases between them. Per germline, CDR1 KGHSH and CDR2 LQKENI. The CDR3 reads CASSPPPTDTQYF. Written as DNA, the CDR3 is TGTGCCAGCTCACCCCCCCCCACAGATACGCAGTATTTT.

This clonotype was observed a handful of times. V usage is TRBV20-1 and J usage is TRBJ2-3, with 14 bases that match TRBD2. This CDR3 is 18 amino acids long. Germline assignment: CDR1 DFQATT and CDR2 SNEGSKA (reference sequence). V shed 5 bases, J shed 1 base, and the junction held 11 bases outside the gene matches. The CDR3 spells CSAGGLAGEAWGTDTQYF. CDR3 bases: TGCAGTGCTGGGGGACTAGCGGGAGAGGCCTGGGGCACAGATACGCAGTATTTT.

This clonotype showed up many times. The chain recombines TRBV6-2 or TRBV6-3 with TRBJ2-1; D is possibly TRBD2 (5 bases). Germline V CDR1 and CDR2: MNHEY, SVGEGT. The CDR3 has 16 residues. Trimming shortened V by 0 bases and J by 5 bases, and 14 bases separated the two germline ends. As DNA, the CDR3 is TGTGCCAGCAGTTACTCGGTAGCGTTAGCCGACAATGAGCAGTTCTTC. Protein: CASSYSVALADNEQFF.

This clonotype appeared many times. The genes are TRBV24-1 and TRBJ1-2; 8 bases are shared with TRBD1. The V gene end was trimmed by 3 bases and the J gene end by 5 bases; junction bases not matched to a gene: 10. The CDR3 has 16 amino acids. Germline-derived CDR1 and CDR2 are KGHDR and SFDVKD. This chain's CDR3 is CATSDTGQGARYGYTF. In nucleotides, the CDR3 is TGTGCCACCAGTGATACTGGGCAGGGGGCGCGGTATGGCTACACCTTC.